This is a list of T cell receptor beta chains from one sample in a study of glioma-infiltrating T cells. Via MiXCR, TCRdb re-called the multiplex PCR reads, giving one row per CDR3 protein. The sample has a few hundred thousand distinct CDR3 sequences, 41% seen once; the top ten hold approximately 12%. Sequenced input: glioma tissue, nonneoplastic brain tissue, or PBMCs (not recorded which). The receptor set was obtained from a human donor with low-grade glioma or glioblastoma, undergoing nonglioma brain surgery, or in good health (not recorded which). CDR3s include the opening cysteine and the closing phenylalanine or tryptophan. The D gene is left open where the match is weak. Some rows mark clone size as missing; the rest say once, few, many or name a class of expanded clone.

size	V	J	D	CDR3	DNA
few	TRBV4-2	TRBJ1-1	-	CASSQDRGTEAFF	TGTGCCAGCAGCCAAGACCGTGGGACTGAAGCTTTCTTT
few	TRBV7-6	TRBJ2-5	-	CASSLSFSVIDESQYF	TGTGCCAGCAGCTTAAGTTTCTCGGTAATCGATGAGTCCCAGTACTTC
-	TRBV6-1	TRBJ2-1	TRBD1	CASSFKFGTGISEQFF	TGTGCCAGCAGTTTTAAATTTGGGACAGGCATTAGTGAGCAGTTCTTC
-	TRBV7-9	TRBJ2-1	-	CACQPGQREQFF	TGTGCCTGTCAGCCGGGCCAAAGGGAGCAGTTCTTC
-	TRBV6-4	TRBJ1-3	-	CASSFCQPGSGNTIYF	TGTGCCAGCAGTTTTTGTCAGCCCGGCTCTGGAAACACCATATATTTT
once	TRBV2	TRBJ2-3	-	CASSADTYTDTQYF	TGTGCCAGCAGCGCCGACACATACACAGATACGCAGTATTTT
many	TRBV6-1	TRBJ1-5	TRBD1	CASSLLGTGGNQPQHF	TGTGCCAGCAGTTTACTGGGGACAGGGGGCAATCAGCCCCAGCATTTT
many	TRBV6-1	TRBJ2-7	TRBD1	CASRDRGRSYEQYF	TGTGCCAGCAGAGACAGGGGACGAAGCTACGAGCAGTACTTC
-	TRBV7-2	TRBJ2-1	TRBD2	CASSSPGEGNEQFF	TGTGCCAGCAGCTCCCCTGGGGAGGGTAATGAGCAGTTCTTC
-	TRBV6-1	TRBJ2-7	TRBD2	CASSSPSGSYEQYF	TGTGCCAGCAGTTCCCCTAGCGGGAGCTACGAGCAGTACTTC
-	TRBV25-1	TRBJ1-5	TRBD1	CASSESDRGLSQPQHF	TGTGCCAGCAGTGAAAGCGACAGGGGGCTGAGTCAGCCCCAGCATTTT
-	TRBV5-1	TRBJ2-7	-	CASSFRDNSYEQYF	TGCGCCAGCAGCTTTCGGGACAACTCCTACGAGCAGTACTTC
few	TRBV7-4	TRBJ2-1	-	CASNVGQGGRSLSGDEQFF	TGTGCCAGCAACGTCGGGCAGGGGGGCAGGTCCCTATCAGGCGATGAGCAGTTCTTC
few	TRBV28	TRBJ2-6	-	CASSPRMTGANVLTF	TGTGCCAGCAGTCCCAGGATGACTGGGGCCAACGTCCTGACTTTC
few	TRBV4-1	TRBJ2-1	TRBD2	CASSQELAGTYNEQFF	TGCGCCAGCAGCCAAGAGCTAGCGGGAACATACAATGAGCAGTTCTTC
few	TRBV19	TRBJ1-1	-	CATDPTQTAGAFF	TGTGCCACGGATCCTACTCAGACGGCGGGAGCTTTCTTT